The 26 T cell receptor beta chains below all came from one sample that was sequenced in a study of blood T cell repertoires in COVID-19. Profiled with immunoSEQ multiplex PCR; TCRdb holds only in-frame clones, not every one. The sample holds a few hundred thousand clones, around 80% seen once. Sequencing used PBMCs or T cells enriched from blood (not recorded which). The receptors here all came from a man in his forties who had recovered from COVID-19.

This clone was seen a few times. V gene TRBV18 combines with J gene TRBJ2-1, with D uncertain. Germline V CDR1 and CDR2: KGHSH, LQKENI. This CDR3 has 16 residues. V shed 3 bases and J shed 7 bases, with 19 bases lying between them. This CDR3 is CASSPFTVSVSNEQFF. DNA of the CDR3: TGTGCCAGCTCACCGTTCACAGTATCCGTGTCTAATGAGCAGTTCTTC.

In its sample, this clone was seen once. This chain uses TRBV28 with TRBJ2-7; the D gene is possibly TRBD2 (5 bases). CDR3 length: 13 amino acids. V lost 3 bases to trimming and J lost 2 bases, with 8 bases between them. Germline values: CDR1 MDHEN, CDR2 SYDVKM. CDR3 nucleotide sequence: TGTGCCAGCAGTTTCAGCGGAACCTACGAGCAGTACTTC. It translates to CASSFSGTYEQYF.

The CDR3, as DNA: TGTGCCAGCAGCTTGGACAGGGGCGGCGAGCAGTACTTC. Its protein is CASSLDRGGEQYF. The genes are TRBV5-4 and TRBJ2-7; 7 bases map to TRBD1. Trimming took 0 bases from V and 6 from J; bases not matched to a gene: 3. The length of the CDR3 is 13 residues. Germline V gene lookup returns CDR1 SGHNT and CDR2 YYREEE (reference sequence).

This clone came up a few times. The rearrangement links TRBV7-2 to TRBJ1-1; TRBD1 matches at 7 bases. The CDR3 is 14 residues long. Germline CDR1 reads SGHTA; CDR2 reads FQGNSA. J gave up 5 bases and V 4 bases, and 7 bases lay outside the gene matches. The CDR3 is CASSSSGGITEAFF. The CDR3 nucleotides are TGTGCCAGCAGCTCTTCAGGGGGGATAACTGAAGCTTTCTTT. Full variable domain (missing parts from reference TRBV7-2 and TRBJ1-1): GAGVSQSPSNKVTEKGKDVELRCDPISGHTALYWYRQSLGQGLEFLIYFQGNSAPDKSGLPSDRFSAERTGGSVSTLTIQRTQQEDSAVYLCASSSSGGITEAFFGQGTRLTVV.

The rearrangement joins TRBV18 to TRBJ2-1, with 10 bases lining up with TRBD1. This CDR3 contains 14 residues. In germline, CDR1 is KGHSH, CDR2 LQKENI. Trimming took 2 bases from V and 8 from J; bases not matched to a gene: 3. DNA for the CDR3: TGTGCCAGCTCACCAGGGACAGGGGTTTATGAGCAGTTCTTC. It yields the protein CASSPGTGVYEQFF.

In DNA, the CDR3 is TGTGCCAGCAGGACAGGGGGTCAGCCCCAGCATTTT. This gives the protein CASRTGGQPQHF. This sequence joins TRBV2 and TRBJ1-5; 9 bases agree with TRBD1. V lost 6 bases to trimming and J lost 6 bases; unmatched junction nucleotides: 0. Germline V lookup: CDR1 SNHLY, CDR2 FYNNEI. This CDR3 spans 12 amino acids.

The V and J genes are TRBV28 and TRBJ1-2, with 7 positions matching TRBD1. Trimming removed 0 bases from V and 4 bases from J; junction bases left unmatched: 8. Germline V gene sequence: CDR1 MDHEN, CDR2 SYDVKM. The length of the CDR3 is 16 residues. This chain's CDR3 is CASSLWGKGARYGYTF. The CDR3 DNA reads TGTGCCAGCAGTTTATGGGGGAAGGGGGCACGCTATGGCTACACCTTC.

CDR3: CAWSQGKNTEAFF. CDR3 DNA sequence: TGTGCCTGGAGCCAGGGAAAGAACACTGAAGCTTTCTTT. The rearrangement links TRBV30 to TRBJ1-1; possibly TRBD1 for D (5 bases). The germline V gene has CDR1 GTSNPN and CDR2 SVGIG (reference sequence). V was pared by 3 bases and J by 1 base, with 9 bases between. This CDR3 is built from 13 residues.

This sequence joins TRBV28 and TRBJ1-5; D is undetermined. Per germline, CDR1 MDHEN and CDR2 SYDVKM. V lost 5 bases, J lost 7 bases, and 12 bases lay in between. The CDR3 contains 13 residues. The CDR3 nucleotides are TGTGCCAGCAGTCCGAGGGTCGGGCAGCCCCAGCATTTT. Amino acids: CASSPRVGQPQHF.

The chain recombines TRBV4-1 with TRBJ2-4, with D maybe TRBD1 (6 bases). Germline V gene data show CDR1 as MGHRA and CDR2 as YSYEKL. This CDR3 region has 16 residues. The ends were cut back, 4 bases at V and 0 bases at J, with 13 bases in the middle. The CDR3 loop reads CASSPTGKGAKNIQYF. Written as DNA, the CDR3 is TGCGCCAGCAGCCCTACAGGGAAGGGAGCCAAAAACATTCAGTACTTC.

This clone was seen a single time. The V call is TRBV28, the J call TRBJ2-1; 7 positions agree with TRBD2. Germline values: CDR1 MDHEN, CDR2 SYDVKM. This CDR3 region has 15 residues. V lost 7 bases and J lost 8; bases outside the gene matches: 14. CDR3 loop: CASTEARGSGDEQFF. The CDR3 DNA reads TGTGCCAGCACCGAAGCGCGGGGGAGTGGCGATGAGCAGTTCTTC.

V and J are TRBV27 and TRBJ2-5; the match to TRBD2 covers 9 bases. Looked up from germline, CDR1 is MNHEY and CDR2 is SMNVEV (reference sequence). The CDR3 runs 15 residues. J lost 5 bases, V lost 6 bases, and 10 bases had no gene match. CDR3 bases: TGTGCCAGCAGCCAGCTTAGCGGGGGCTGGGAGACCCAGTACTTC. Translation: CASSQLSGGWETQYF.

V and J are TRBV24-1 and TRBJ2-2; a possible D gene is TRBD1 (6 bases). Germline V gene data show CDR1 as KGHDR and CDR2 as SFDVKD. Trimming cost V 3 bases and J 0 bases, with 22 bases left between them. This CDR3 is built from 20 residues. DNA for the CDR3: TGTGCCACCAGTGATCTCAACATTTCCAGGGGCACCGCGAACACCGGGGAGCTGTTTTTT. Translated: CATSDLNISRGTANTGELFF.

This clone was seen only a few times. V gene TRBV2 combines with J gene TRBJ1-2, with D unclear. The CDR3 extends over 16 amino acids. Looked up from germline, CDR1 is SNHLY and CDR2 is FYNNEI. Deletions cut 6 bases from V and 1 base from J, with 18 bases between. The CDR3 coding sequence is TGTGCCAGCAGAGGCTTCGCCCAGCGGGATAACTATGGCTACACCTTC. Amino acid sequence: CASRGFAQRDNYGYTF.

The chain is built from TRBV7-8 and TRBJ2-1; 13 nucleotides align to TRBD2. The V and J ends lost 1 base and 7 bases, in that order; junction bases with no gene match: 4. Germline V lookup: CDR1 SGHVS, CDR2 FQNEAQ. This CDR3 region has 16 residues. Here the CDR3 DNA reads TGTGCCAGCAGCTTAGAACTAGCGGGAGGGCAAAATGAGCAGTTCTTC. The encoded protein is CASSLELAGGQNEQFF.

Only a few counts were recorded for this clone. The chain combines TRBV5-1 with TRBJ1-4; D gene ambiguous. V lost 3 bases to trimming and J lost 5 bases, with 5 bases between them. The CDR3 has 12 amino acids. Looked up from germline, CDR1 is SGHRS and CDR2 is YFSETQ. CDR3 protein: CASSYSNEKLFF. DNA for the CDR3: TGCGCCAGCAGCTACAGCAATGAAAAACTGTTTTTT.

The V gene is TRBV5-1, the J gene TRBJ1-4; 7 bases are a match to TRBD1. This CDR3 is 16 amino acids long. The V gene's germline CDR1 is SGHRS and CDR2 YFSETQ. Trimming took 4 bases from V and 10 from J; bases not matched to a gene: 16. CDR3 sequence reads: CASSPVQGSTMVKLFF. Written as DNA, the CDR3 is TGCGCCAGCAGCCCAGTACAGGGGAGTACGATGGTAAAACTGTTTTTT.

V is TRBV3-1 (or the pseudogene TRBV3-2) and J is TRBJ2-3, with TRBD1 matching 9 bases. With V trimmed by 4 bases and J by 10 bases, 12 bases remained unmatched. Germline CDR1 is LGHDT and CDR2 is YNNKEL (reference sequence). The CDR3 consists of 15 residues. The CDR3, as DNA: TGTGCCAGCAGCCTAAGGACAGGGGAAAGACAGGCGCAGTATTTT. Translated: CASSLRTGERQAQYF.

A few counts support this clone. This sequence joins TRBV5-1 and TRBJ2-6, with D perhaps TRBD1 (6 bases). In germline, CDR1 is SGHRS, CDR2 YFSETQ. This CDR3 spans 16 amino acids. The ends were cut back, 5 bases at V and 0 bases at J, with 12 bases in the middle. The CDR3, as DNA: TGCGCCAGCAGACCGCAGGGGAGCTCTGGGGCCAACGTCCTGACTTTC. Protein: CASRPQGSSGANVLTF. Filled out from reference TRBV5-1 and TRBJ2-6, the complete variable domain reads KAGVTQTPRYLIKTRGQQVTLSCSPISGHRSVSWYQQTPGQGLQFLFEYFSETQRNKGNFPGRFSGRQFSNSRSEMNVSTLELGDSALYLCASRPQGSSGANVLTFGAGSRLTVL.

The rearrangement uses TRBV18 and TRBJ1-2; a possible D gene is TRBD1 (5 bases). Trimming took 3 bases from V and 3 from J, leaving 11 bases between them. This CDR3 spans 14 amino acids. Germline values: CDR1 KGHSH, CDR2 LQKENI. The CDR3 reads CASSPPGFDYGYTF. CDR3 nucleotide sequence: TGTGCCAGCTCACCCCCAGGGTTCGACTATGGCTACACCTTC.

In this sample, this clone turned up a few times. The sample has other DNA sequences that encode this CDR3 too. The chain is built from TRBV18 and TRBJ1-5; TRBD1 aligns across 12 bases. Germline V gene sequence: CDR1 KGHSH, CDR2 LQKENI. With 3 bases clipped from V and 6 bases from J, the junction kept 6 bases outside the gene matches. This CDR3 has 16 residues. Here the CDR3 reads CASSPGTGGAGQPQHF. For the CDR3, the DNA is TGTGCCAGCTCACCCGGGACAGGGGGCGCGGGTCAGCCCCAGCATTTT.

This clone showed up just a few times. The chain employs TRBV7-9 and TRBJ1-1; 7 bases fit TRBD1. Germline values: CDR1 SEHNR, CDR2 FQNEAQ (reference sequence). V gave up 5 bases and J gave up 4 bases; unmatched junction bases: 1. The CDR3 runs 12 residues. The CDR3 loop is CASSDRVTEAFF. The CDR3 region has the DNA TGTGCCAGCAGCGACAGGGTCACTGAAGCTTTCTTT.

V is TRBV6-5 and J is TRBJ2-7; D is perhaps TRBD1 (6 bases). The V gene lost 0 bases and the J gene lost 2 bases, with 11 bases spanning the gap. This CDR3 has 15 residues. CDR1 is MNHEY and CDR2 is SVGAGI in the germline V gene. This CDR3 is CASSYSVRGTYEQYF. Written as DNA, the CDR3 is TGTGCCAGCAGTTACTCGGTCAGGGGAACCTACGAGCAGTACTTC.

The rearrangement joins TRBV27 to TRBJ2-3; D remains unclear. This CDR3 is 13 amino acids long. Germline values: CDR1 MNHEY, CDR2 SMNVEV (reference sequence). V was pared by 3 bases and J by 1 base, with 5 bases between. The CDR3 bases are TGTGCCAGCAGTTTTTTCGGCACAGATACGCAGTATTTT. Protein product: CASSFFGTDTQYF.

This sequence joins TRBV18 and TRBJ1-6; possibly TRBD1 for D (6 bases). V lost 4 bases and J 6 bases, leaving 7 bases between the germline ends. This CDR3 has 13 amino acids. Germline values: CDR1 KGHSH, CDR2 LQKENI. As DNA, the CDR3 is TGTGCCAGCTCACAGGACAGTAATTCACCCCTCCACTTT. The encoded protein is CASSQDSNSPLHF.

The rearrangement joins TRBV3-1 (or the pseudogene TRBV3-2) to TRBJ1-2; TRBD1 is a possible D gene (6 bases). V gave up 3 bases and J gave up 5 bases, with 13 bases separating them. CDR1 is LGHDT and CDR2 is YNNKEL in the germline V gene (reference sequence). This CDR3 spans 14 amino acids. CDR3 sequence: CASSQMTGSYGYTF. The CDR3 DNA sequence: TGTGCCAGCAGCCAGATGACAGGTTCATATGGCTACACCTTC.